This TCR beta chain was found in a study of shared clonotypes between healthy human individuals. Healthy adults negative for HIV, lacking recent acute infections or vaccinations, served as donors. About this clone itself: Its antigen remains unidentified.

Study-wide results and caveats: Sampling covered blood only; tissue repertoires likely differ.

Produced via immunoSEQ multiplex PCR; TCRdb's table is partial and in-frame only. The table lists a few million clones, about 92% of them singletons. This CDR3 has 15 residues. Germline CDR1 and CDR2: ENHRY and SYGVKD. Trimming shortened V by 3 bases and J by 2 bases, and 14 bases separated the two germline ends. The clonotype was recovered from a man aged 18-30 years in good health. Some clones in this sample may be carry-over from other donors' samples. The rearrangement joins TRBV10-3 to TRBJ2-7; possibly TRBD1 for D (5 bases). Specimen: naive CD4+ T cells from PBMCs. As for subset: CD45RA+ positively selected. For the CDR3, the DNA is TGTGCCATCAGTGAAGGGCAGGGTGCTACCTACGAGCAGTACTTC. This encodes CAISEGQGATYEQYF.